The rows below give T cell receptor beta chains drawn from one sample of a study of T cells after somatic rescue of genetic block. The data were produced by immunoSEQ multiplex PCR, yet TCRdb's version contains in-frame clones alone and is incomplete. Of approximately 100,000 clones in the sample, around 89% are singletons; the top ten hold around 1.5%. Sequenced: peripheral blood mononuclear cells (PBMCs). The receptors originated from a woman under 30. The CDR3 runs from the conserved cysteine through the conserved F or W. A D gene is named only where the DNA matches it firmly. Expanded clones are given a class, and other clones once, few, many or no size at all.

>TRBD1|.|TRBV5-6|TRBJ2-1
TGTGCCAGCAGCTCAGACATGGCGGACAGGGCTGCGTACAATGAGCAGTTCTTC
CASSSDMADRAAYNEQFF
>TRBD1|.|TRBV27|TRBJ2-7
TGTGCCAGCAGTCCACGACAGGGGGCGGACTACGAGCAGTACTTC
CASSPRQGADYEQYF
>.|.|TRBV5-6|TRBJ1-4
TGTGCCAGCAGCATGAGGCCCGGAGGGGGACAAAAACTGTTTTTT
CASSMRPGGGQKLFF
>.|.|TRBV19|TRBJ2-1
TGTGCCAGTAGTGTGGGACTCCCAAGGGCTGAGCAGTTCTTC
CASSVGLPRAEQFF
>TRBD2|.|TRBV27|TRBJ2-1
TGTGCCAGCAGAGACGCGGGAGGCAATGAGCAGTTCTTC
CASRDAGGNEQFF
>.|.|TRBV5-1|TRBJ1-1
TGCGCCAGCAGCCCCCGAGGGGGGCAGGACACTGAAGCTTTCTTT
CASSPRGGQDTEAFF
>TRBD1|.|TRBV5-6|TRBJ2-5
TGTGCCAGCAGCCCAAAGGGGGCGTCCCCAGAGACCCAGTACTTC
CASSPKGASPETQYF
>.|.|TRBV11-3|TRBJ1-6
TGTGCCAGCAGCTCAACTGTGAATTCACCCCTCCACTTT
CASSSTVNSPLHF
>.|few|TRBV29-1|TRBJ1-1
TGCAGCGTTGAAGGGAGCATGAACACTGAAGCTTTCTTT
CSVEGSMNTEAFF
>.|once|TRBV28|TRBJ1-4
TGTGCCAGCAGTACACGATCACATGGGGCGGCGAATGAAAAACTGTTTTTT
CASSTRSHGAANEKLFF
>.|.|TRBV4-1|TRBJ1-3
TGCGCCAGCAGCCAATGGGGCTCCGGGGTATTAGTAGCTGGAAACACCATATATTTT
CASSQWGSGVLVAGNTIYF
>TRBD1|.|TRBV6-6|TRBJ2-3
TGTGCCAGCAGTGATGGGACAGCTAGCACAGATACGCAGTATTTT
CASSDGTASTDTQYF
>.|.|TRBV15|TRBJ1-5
TGTGCCACCAGCAGACTCGACATCGATCAGCCCCAGCATTTT
CATSRLDIDQPQHF
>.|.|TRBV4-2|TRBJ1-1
TGTGCCAGCAGCCAAGAGGTCCGTATGTGGGAGGATAACACTGAAGCTTTCTTT
CASSQEVRMWEDNTEAFF
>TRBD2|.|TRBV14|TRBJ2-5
TGTGCCAGCAGCCGCCCTAGCGGGAGGGGAGAGACCCAGTACTTC
CASSRPSGRGETQYF
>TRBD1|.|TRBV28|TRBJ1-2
TGTGCCAGCAGTTTTGGGACAGAATACACCTTC
CASSFGTEYTF
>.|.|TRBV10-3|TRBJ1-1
TGTGCCATCAGTGAGAGCGGGAGGACTGAAGCTTTCTTT
CAISESGRTEAFF
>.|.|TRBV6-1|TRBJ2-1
TGTGCCAGCAGTGAAGGACACCCCGGGGGTGAGCAGTTCTTC
CASSEGHPGGEQFF
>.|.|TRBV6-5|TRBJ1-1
TGTGCCAGCCTTACAGTGGAGCCCCCGGAAGCTTTCTTT
CASLTVEPPEAFF
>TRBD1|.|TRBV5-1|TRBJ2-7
TGCGCCAGCAGCTTGGCGACAGGGGATATGGGGTACGAGCAGTACTTC
CASSLATGDMGYEQYF
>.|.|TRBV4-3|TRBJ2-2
TGCGCCAGCAGCCAAGATCCCAGGACGGGGGAGCTGTTTTTT
CASSQDPRTGELFF
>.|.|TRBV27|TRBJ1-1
TGTGCCAGCAGCCTGAGAAGACAGAACACTGAAGCTTTCTTT
CASSLRRQNTEAFF
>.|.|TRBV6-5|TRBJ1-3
TGTGCCAGCAGCCCCAGAGCCACTGGAAACACCATATATTTT
CASSPRATGNTIYF
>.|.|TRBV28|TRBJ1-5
TGTACGACTGGACCTATTAGCAATCAGCCCCAGCATTTT
CTTGPISNQPQHF